This TCR beta chain stems from a study of blood T cell repertoires in COVID-19. Method: immunoSEQ multiplex PCR; TCRdb's copy keeps in-frame clones and lacks some. Of about 200,000 clones listed, around 81% were seen once; the top ten hold under 0.95%. The CDR3 runs 15 residues. V was cut by 0 bases and J by 2 bases, with 10 bases left in between. Germline V gives CDR1 SGHAT, CDR2 FQNNGV. The sample consisted of peripheral blood. The source is a man between 60 and 70 years old with COVID-19, enrolled during active disease. The rearrangement links TRBV11-2 to TRBJ1-2; D is perhaps TRBD1 (5 bases). This chain's CDR3 is CASSLEGRGNYGYTF. In DNA, the CDR3 is TGTGCCAGCAGCTTAGAAGGGAGGGGAAACTATGGCTACACCTTC. The whole variable domain, filled in from reference TRBV11-2 and TRBJ1-2, reads EAGVAQSPRYKIIEKRQSVAFWCNPISGHATLYWYQQILGQGPKLLIQFQNNGVVDDSQLPKDRFSAERLKGVDSTLKIQPAKLEDSAVYLCASSLEGRGNYGYTFGSGTRLTVV.